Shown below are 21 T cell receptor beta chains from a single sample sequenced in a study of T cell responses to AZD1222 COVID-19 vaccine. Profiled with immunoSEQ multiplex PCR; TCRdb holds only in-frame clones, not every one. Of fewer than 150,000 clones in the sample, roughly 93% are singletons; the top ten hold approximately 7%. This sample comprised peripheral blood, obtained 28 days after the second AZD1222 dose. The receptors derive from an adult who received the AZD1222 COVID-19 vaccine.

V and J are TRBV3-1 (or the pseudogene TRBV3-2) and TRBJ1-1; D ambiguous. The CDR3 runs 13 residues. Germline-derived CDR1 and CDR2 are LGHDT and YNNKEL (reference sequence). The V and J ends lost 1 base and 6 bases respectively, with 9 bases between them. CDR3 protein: CASSQGPMPEAFF. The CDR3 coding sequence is TGTGCCAGCAGCCAAGGTCCAATGCCTGAAGCTTTCTTT.

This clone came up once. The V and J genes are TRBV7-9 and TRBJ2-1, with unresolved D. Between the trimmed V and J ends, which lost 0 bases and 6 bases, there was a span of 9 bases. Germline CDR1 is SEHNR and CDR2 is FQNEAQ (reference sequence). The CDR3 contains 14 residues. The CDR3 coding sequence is TGTGCCAGCAGCTTAGCGCTCATTTCCAATGAGCAGTTCTTC. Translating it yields CASSLALISNEQFF.

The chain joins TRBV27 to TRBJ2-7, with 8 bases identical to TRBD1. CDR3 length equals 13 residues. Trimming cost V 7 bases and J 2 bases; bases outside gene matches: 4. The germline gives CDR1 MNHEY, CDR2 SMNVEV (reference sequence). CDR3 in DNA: TGTGCCAGCAAGGGACAGGCGACCTACGAGCAGTACTTC. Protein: CASKGQATYEQYF.

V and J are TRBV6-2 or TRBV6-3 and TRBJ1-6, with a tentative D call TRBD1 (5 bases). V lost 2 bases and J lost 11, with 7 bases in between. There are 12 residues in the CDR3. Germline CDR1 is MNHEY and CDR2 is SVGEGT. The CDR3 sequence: CASSYGGTPLHF. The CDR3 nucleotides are TGTGCCAGCAGTTACGGGGGTACACCCCTCCACTTT.

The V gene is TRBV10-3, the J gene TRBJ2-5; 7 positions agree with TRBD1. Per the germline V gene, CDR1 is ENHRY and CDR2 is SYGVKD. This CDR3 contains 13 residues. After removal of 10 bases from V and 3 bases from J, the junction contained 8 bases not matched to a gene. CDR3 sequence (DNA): TGTGCCACCTCTGGGGACAGCAAAGAGACCCAGTACTTC. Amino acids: CATSGDSKETQYF.

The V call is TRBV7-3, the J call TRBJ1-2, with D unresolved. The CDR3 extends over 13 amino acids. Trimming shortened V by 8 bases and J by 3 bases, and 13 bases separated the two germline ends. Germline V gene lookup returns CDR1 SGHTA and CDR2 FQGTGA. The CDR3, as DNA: TGTGCCAGCGGAAGGCTCGACTACTATGGCTACACCTTC. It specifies CASGRLDYYGYTF.

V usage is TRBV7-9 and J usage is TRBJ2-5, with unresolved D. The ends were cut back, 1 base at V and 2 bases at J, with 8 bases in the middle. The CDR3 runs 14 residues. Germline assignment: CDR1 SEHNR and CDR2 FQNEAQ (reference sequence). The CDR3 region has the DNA TGTGCCAGCAGCTTAGTATTCAGACAAGAGACCCAGTACTTC. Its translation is CASSLVFRQETQYF.

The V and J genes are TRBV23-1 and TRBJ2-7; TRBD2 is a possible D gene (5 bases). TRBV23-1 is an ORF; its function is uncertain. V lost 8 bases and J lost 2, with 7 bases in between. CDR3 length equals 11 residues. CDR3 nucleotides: TGCGCCAGCCCGGGAACCTACGAGCAGTACTTC. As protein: CASPGTYEQYF.

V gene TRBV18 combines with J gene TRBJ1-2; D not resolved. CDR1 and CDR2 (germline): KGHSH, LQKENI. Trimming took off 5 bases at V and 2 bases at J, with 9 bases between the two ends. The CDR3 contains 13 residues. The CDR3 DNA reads TGTGCCAGCTCAGCGTCCGAAAACTATGGCTACACCTTC. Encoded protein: CASSASENYGYTF.

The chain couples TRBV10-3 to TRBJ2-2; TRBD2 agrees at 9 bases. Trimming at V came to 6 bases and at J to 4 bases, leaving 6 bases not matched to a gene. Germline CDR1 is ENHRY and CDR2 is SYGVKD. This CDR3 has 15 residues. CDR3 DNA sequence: TGTGCCATCAGGGCGGGGGGGCCCGTCACCGGGGAGCTGTTTTTT. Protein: CAIRAGGPVTGELFF.

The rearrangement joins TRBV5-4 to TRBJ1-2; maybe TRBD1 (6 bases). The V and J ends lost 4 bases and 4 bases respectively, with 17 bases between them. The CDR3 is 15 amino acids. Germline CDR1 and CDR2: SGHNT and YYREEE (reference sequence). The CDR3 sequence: CASSPRAGAGYGYTF. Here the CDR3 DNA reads TGTGCCAGCAGCCCGAGGGCAGGGGCGGGCTATGGCTACACCTTC.

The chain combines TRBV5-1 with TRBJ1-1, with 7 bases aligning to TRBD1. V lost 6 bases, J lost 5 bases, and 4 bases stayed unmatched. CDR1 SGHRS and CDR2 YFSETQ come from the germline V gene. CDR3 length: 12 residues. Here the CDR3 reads CASKGARTEAFF. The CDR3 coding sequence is TGCGCCAGCAAGGGGGCGCGGACTGAAGCTTTCTTT. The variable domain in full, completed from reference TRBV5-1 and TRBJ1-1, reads KAGVTQTPRYLIKTRGQQVTLSCSPISGHRSVSWYQQTPGQGLQFLFEYFSETQRNKGNFPGRFSGRQFSNSRSEMNVSTLELGDSALYLCASKGARTEAFFGQGTRLTVV.

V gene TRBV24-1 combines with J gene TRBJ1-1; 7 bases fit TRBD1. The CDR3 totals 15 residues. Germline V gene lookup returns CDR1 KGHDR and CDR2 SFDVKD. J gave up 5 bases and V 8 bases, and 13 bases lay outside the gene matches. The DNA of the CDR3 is TGTGCCACCAAGGTCGCGGAGGGGGCTGTTACTGAAGCTTTCTTT. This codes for CATKVAEGAVTEAFF.

The CDR3 nucleotides are TGCGCCAGCAGCCAAGATAATCAGGATAACTATGGCTACACCTTC. The encoded protein is CASSQDNQDNYGYTF. This chain joins TRBV4-1 and TRBJ1-2; the D is unclear. V was pared by 0 bases and J by 1 base, with 9 bases between. The CDR3 sequence is 15 residues long. CDR1 and CDR2 (germline): MGHRA, YSYEKL.

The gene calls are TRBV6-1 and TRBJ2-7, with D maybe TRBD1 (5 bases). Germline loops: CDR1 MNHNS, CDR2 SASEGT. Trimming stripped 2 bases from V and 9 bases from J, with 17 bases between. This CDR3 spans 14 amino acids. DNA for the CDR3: TGTGCCAGCAGTGAAACGGGCGCAGGGCTCACGCAGTACTTC. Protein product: CASSETGAGLTQYF.

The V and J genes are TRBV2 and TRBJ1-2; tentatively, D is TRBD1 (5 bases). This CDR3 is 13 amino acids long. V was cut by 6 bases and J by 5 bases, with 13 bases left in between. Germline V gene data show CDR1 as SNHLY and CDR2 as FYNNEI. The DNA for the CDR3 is TGTGCCAGCAGGGATTCCGGGGGATATGGCTACACCTTC. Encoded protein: CASRDSGGYGYTF.

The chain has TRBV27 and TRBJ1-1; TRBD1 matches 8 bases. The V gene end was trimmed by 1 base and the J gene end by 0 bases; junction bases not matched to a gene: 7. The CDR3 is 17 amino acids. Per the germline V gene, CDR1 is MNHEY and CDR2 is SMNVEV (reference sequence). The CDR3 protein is CASSLFFAGGLNTEAFF. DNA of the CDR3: TGTGCCAGCAGTTTATTTTTTGCAGGGGGCTTGAACACTGAAGCTTTCTTT.

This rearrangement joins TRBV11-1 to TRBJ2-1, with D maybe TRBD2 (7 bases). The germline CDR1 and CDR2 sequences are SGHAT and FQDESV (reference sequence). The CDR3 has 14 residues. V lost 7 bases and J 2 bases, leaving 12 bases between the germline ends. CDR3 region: CASKGRGTYNEQFF. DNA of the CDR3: TGTGCCAGCAAGGGGAGGGGGACCTACAATGAGCAGTTCTTC.

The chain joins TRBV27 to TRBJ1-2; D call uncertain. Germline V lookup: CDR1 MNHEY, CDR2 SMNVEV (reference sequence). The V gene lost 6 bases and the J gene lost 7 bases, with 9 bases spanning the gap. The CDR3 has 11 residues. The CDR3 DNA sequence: TGTGCCAGCAGGGACGTCGGTGGCTACACCTTC. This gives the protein CASRDVGGYTF.

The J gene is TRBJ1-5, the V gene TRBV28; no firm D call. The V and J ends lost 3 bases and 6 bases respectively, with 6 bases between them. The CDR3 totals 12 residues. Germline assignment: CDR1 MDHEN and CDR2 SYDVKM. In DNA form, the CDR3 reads TGTGCCAGCAGTTTTTCAGGTCAGCCCCAGCATTTT. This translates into CASSFSGQPQHF. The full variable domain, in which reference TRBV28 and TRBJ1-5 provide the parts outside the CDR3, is DVKVTQSSRYLVKRTGEKVFLECVQDMDHENMFWYRQDPGLGLRLIYFSYDVKMKEKGDIPEGYSVSREKKERFSLILESASTNQTSMYLCASSFSGQPQHFGDGTRLSIL.

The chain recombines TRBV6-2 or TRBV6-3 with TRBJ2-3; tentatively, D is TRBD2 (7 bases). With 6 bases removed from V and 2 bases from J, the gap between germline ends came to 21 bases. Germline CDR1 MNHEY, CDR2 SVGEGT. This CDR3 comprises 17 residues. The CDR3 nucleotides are TGTGCCAGCAGCCCCACCTCGGGGCGGGGGCCCACAGATACGCAGTATTTT. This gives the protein CASSPTSGRGPTDTQYF.